This TCR beta chain was sequenced for a study of control samples from healthy donors and cancer patients. TCRdb's table, derived via immunoSEQ multiplex PCR, lists solely in-frame clones and lacks some. The profile shows roughly 150,000 clones, about 93% of them singletons. Sample: blood. The TCR sequence derives from a man in his fifties or sixties in good health.

In DNA form, the CDR3 reads TGTGCCAGCAGTGAAGGGGAGATCTATAGCAATCAGCCCCAGCATTTT. This gives the protein CASSEGEIYSNQPQHF. The gene calls are TRBV6-1 and TRBJ1-5; D is undetermined. V lost 1 base and J lost 0, with 10 bases in between. CDR3 size: 16 residues. Germline values: CDR1 MNHNS, CDR2 SASEGT.